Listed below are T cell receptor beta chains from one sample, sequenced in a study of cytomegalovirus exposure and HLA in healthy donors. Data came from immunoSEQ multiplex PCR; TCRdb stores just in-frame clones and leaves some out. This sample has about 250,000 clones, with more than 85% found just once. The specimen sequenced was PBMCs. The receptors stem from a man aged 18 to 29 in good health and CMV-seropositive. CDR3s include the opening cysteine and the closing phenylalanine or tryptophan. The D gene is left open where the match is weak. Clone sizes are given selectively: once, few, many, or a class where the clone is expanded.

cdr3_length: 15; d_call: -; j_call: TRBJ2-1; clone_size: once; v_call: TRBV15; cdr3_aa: CATSIKRRDYNEQFF; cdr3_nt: TGTGCCACCAGCATAAAGCGGAGGGACTACAATGAGCAGTTCTTC
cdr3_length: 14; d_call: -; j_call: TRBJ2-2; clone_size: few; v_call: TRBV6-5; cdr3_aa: CASSFTASAGELFF; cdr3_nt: TGTGCCAGCAGTTTCACTGCGTCCGCCGGGGAGCTGTTTTTT
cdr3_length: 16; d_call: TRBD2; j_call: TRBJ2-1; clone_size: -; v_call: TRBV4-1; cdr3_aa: CASSQGLAGQYNEQFF; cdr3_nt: TGCGCCAGCAGCCAAGGGCTAGCGGGACAGTACAATGAGCAGTTCTTC
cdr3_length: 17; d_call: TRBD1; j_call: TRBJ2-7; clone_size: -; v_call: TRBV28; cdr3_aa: CASILRSGTGTSYEQYF; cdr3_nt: TGTGCCAGCATCTTAAGGTCCGGGACAGGGACCTCCTACGAGCAGTACTTC
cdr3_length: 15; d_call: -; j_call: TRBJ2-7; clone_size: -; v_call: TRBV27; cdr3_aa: CASSSPGGPSYEQYF; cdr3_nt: TGTGCCAGCAGTTCCCCCGGCGGGCCCTCCTACGAGCAGTACTTC
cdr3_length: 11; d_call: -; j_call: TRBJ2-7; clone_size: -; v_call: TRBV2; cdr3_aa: CASSAADEQYF; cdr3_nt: TGTGCCAGCAGTGCGGCGGACGAGCAGTACTTC
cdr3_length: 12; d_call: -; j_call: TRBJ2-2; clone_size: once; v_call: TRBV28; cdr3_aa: CASRFPNFELFF; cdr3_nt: TGTGCCAGCAGATTTCCGAATTTCGAGCTGTTTTTT
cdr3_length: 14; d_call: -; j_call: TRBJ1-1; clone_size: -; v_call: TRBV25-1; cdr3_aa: CASSDTGLGTEAFF; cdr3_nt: TGTGCCAGCAGTGATACAGGGTTGGGTACTGAAGCTTTCTTT
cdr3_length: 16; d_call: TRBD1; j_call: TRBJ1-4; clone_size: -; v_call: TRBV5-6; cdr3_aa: CASSSPQGEPGEKLFF; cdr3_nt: TGTGCCAGCAGCTCCCCACAGGGGGAACCAGGCGAAAAACTGTTTTTT
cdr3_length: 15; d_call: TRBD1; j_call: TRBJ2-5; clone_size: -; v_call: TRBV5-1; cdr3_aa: CASSSGQGPQETQYF; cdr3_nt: TGCGCCAGCAGCTCGGGACAGGGACCCCAAGAGACCCAGTACTTC
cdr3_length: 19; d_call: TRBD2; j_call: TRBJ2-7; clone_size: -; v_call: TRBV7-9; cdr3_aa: CASSLALRTSGTYPYEQYF; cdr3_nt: TGTGCCAGCAGCTTAGCCCTACGGACTAGCGGGACCTATCCTTACGAGCAGTACTTC
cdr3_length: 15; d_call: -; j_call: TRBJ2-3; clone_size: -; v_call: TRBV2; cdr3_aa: CASSRGATRTDTQYF; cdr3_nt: TGTGCCAGCAGCCGGGGGGCTACCCGCACAGATACGCAGTATTTT
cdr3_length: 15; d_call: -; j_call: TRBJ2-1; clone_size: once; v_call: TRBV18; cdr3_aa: CASSPEAYSYNEQFF; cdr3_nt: TGTGCCAGCTCACCAGAGGCTTACTCCTACAATGAGCAGTTCTTC
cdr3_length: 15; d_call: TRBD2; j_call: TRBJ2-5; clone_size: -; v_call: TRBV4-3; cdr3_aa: CASSQLLADQETQYF; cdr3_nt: TGCGCCAGCAGCCAGCTACTAGCGGACCAAGAGACCCAGTACTTC
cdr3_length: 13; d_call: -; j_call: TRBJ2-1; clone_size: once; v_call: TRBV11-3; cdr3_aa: CASSPTSDNEQFF; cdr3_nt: TGTGCCAGCAGCCCGACTAGTGACAATGAGCAGTTCTTC
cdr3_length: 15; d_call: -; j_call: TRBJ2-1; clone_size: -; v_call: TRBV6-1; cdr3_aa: CASSEHGESYNEQFF; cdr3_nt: TGTGCCAGCAGTGAACACGGTGAATCCTACAATGAGCAGTTCTTC
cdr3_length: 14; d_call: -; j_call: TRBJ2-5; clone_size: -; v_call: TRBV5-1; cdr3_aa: CASSLGHLQETQYF; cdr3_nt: TGCGCCAGCAGCTTGGGGCATCTCCAAGAGACCCAGTACTTC
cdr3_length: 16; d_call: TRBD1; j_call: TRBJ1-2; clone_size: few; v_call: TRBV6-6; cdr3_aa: CASSSPGQGTSYGYTF; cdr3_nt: TGTGCCAGCAGTTCGCCGGGACAGGGGACCTCTTATGGCTACACCTTC
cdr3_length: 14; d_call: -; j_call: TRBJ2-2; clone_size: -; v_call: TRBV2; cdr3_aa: CASSNRVGTGELFF; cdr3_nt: TGTGCCAGCAGTAACAGGGTGGGCACCGGGGAGCTGTTTTTT
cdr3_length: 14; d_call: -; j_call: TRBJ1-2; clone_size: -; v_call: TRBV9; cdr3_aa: CASSVGVANYGYTF; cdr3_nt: TGTGCCAGCAGCGTCGGGGTGGCTAACTATGGCTACACCTTC
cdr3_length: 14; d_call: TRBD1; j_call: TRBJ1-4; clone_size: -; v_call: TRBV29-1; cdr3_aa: CSVLDRVGNEKLFF; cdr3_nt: TGCAGCGTTCTGGACAGGGTAGGAAATGAAAAACTGTTTTTT
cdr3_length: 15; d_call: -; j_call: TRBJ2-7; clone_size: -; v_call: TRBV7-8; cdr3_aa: CASSLDPGQSYEQYF; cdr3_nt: TGTGCCAGCAGCTTAGACCCAGGTCAATCCTACGAGCAGTACTTC
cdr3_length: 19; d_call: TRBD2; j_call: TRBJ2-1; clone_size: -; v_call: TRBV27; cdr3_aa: CASSLLRSGRSSTYNEQFF; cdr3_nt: TGTGCCAGCAGTTTATTGCGTAGCGGGAGGTCTTCGACCTACAATGAGCAGTTCTTC
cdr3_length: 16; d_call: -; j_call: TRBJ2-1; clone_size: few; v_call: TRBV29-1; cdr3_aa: CSVGGGVGKGVGEQFF; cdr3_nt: TGCAGCGTTGGAGGAGGAGTAGGGAAAGGGGTAGGTGAGCAGTTCTTC
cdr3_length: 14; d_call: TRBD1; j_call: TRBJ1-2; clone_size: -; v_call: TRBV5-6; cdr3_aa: CASRAGTGDYGYTF; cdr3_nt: TGTGCCAGCAGGGCCGGGACAGGGGACTATGGCTACACCTTC
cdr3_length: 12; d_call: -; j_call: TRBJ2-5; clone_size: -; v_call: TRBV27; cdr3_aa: CASSEGRETQYF; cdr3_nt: TGTGCCAGCAGTGAAGGAAGAGAGACCCAGTACTTC
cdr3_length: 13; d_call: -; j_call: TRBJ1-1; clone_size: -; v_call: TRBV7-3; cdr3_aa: CASSDVLNTEAFF; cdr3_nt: TGTGCCAGCTCCGACGTATTGAACACTGAAGCTTTCTTT